This is a list of T cell receptor beta chains from one sample in a study of CD8 T cells in Susac syndrome. TCRdb re-called the immunoSEQ multiplex PCR reads through MiXCR, storing one row per CDR3 protein. The sample has about 140,000 distinct CDR3 sequences, nearly 95% seen once. Sequencing input: CD8+ T cells from PBMCs. All receptors come from a human donor in good health. Both conserved end residues are part of each CDR3. D genes are given only for firm matches. Clone size appears in some rows only: once, few, many, or a class for an expanded clone.

TRBV3-1	-	TRBJ2-7	-	CASSQDFTPNRYEQYF	TGTGCCAGCAGCCAAGATTTCACTCCTAACCGTTACGAGCAGTACTTC
TRBV24-1	-	TRBJ2-1	-	CATSGTSSYNEQFF	TGTGCCACCAGTGGAACTAGCTCCTACAATGAGCAGTTCTTC
TRBV2	-	TRBJ2-7	TRBD2	CASSAEAGRTYEQYF	TGTGCCAGCAGCGCGGAAGCGGGACGGACCTACGAGCAGTACTTC
TRBV5-6	-	TRBJ2-7	-	CASSLVQNTGDEQYF	TGTGCCAGCAGCTTGGTCCAGAACACCGGGGACGAGCAGTACTTC
TRBV29-1	-	TRBJ2-2	-	CSVWWETGELFF	TGCAGCGTTTGGTGGGAGACCGGGGAGCTGTTTTTT
TRBV29-1	-	TRBJ1-1	-	CSAAPGPEAFF	TGCAGCGCTGCACCGGGACCTGAAGCTTTCTTT
TRBV11-2	-	TRBJ1-2	-	CASSSQDSNYGYTF	TGTGCCAGCAGCTCGCAGGACAGTAACTATGGCTACACCTTC
TRBV27	once	TRBJ2-5	TRBD2	CASSSTTSGRARETQYF	TGTGCCAGCAGTTCAACGACTAGCGGGAGGGCTCGGGAGACCCAGTACTTC
TRBV4-3	-	TRBJ2-1	-	CASSSGRWSSYNEQFF	TGCGCCAGCAGTTCTGGGCGATGGAGCTCCTACAATGAGCAGTTCTTC
TRBV3-1	-	TRBJ2-7	TRBD1	CASTSTGDYEQYF	TGTGCCAGCACCTCGACAGGGGACTACGAGCAGTACTTC
TRBV12-3/TRBV12-4	-	TRBJ1-2	-	CASLGMSGYTF	TGTGCCAGCCTGGGCATGTCTGGCTACACCTTC
TRBV27	-	TRBJ2-1	-	CASSWRADEQFF	TGTGCCAGCAGTTGGAGGGCGGATGAGCAGTTCTTC
TRBV24-1	-	TRBJ2-5	-	CATSLGQANYQETQYF	TGTGCCACCAGTTTAGGTCAGGCCAATTACCAAGAGACCCAGTACTTC
TRBV13	-	TRBJ2-3	TRBD2	CASSLERGDYLTGDTQYF	TGTGCCAGCAGCTTAGAAAGAGGGGACTACCTTACGGGAGATACGCAGTATTTT
TRBV20-1	-	TRBJ2-1	-	CSAPDQGSYNEQFF	TGCAGTGCGCCCGACCAGGGGTCCTACAATGAGCAGTTCTTC
TRBV20-1	-	TRBJ2-1	-	CSARGLSWDEQFF	TGCAGTGCTAGAGGACTGTCTTGGGATGAGCAGTTCTTC
TRBV4-1	-	TRBJ2-1	TRBD1	CASSQESHRGLNEQFF	TGCGCCAGCAGCCAAGAAAGCCACAGGGGTTTGAATGAGCAGTTCTTC
TRBV29-1	-	TRBJ2-1	TRBD2	CSVGESGRIYNEQFF	TGCAGCGTTGGGGAGAGCGGGAGGATCTACAATGAGCAGTTCTTC
TRBV29-1	once	TRBJ2-2	-	CSVTGRGELFF	TGCAGCGTAACAGGGCGCGGGGAGCTGTTTTTT
TRBV7-6	-	TRBJ2-1	-	CASSLVNFNEQFF	TGTGCCAGCAGCTTAGTCAACTTCAATGAGCAGTTCTTC
TRBV7-8	-	TRBJ1-2	TRBD1	CASSRAGGQGGYTF	TGTGCCAGCTCCCGGGCTGGCGGACAGGGTGGCTACACCTTC
TRBV27	-	TRBJ2-1	TRBD1	CASHQGAVDNEQFF	TGTGCCAGCCATCAGGGGGCTGTGGACAATGAGCAGTTCTTC
TRBV27	-	TRBJ2-7	-	CASKPGSSYEQYF	TGTGCCAGCAAACCAGGGAGTTCCTACGAGCAGTACTTC
TRBV30	-	TRBJ2-1	-	CAWSVPEIDEQFF	TGTGCCTGGAGTGTTCCGGAGATAGATGAGCAGTTCTTC
TRBV6-5	-	TRBJ1-5	-	CASSYFGTNQPQHF	TGTGCCAGCAGTTACTTCGGTACCAATCAGCCCCAGCATTTT
TRBV6-2/TRBV6-3	-	TRBJ2-7	TRBD1	CASSAGGFSEQYF	TGTGCCAGCAGTGCAGGGGGCTTTAGCGAGCAGTACTTC
TRBV9	-	TRBJ1-5	-	CASSVSGVGQPQHF	TGTGCCAGCAGCGTATCAGGGGTAGGTCAGCCCCAGCATTTT
TRBV20-1	-	TRBJ1-2	TRBD1	CSARTGAHYGYTF	TGCAGTGCTAGGACAGGGGCGCACTATGGCTACACCTTC
TRBV29-1	-	TRBJ2-7	-	CSVVGAGEQYF	TGCAGCGTTGTGGGGGCGGGAGAGCAGTACTTC
TRBV30	-	TRBJ1-5	-	CAWSDRADQPQHF	TGTGCCTGGAGTGACAGGGCGGATCAGCCCCAGCATTTT
TRBV7-9	-	TRBJ2-4	-	CASSPRSQSKNIQYF	TGTGCCAGCAGCCCACGTTCACAGAGCAAAAACATTCAGTACTTC
TRBV4-1	-	TRBJ2-1	-	CASSQVARDNEQFF	TGCGCCAGCAGCCAAGTTGCGCGGGACAATGAGCAGTTCTTC
TRBV20-1	-	TRBJ2-3	-	CSAKGDTQYF	TGCAGTGCTAAAGGAGATACGCAGTATTTT
TRBV20-1	-	TRBJ2-1	TRBD2	CSATAGGPGNEQFF	TGCAGTGCTACTGCGGGAGGGCCGGGCAATGAGCAGTTCTTC
TRBV30	-	TRBJ2-2	TRBD2	CAWRLAGAGELFF	TGTGCCTGGAGACTAGCGGGAGCCGGGGAGCTGTTTTTT
TRBV3-1	-	TRBJ1-2	TRBD1	CASSHPQGNYGYTF	TGTGCCAGCAGCCATCCACAGGGGAACTATGGCTACACCTTC
TRBV27	-	TRBJ2-1	-	CASSYEPDNEQFF	TGTGCCAGCAGTTATGAGCCCGACAATGAGCAGTTCTTC
TRBV12-3/TRBV12-4	-	TRBJ2-6	TRBD1	CASSLSWGQDKSGANVLTF	TGTGCCAGCAGTTTGAGTTGGGGACAGGATAAGTCTGGGGCCAACGTCCTGACTTTC
TRBV28	-	TRBJ2-2	-	CASSPVETRFTGELFF	TGTGCCAGCAGTCCTGTAGAGACTAGATTTACCGGGGAGCTGTTTTTT
TRBV3-1	-	TRBJ2-1	-	CASRPTPGQDLSGSLNEQFF	TGTGCCAGCAGGCCAACTCCGGGACAGGATCTTAGCGGGAGTTTGAATGAGCAGTTCTTC
TRBV30	-	TRBJ2-3	-	CAWSVLGSTDTQYF	TGTGCCTGGAGTGTACTGGGCAGCACAGATACGCAGTATTTT
TRBV27	-	TRBJ1-2	-	CASSSVLGGIYTF	TGTGCCAGCAGTTCAGTACTGGGGGGGATCTACACCTTC
TRBV21-1	-	TRBJ2-4	-	CATKGQTNINIQYF	TGTGCCACCAAAGGACAGACCAACATTAACATTCAGTACTTC
TRBV29-1	-	TRBJ2-1	-	CSVTDWASYNEQFF	TGCAGCGTGACTGACTGGGCCTCCTACAATGAGCAGTTCTTC
TRBV7-9	-	TRBJ2-3	-	CASSLVLASTDTQYF	TGTGCCAGCAGCTTAGTCCTGGCTAGCACAGATACGCAGTATTTT
TRBV2	-	TRBJ2-1	-	CASSVQPGNEQFF	TGTGCCAGCAGTGTTCAGCCGGGAAATGAGCAGTTCTTC
TRBV27	once	TRBJ1-1	-	CASSQQGVNTEAFF	TGTGCCAGCAGCCAACAGGGAGTAAACACTGAAGCTTTCTTT
TRBV28	once	TRBJ2-3	TRBD2	CASKPGTSHTDTQYF	TGTGCCAGCAAACCCGGGACTAGCCACACAGATACGCAGTATTTT
TRBV24-1	-	TRBJ1-4	-	CATSDLQGKELFF	TGTGCCACCAGTGATTTGCAGGGGAAGGAACTGTTTTTT
TRBV7-9	-	TRBJ2-1	TRBD2	CAITSSGRDNEQFF	TGTGCCATCACCTCTAGCGGCAGAGACAATGAGCAGTTCTTC
TRBV6-5	-	TRBJ2-5	-	CASSSSGGTQETQYF	-
TRBV29-1	-	TRBJ2-1	-	CSVTPGLYGIYNEQFF	TGCAGCGTCACTCCGGGACTTTACGGAATCTACAATGAGCAGTTCTTC
TRBV29-1	-	TRBJ2-2	-	CSAVTNTGELFF	TGCAGCGCTGTGACTAACACCGGGGAGCTGTTTTTT
TRBV20-1	-	TRBJ2-5	TRBD1	CSARLPGQGAGETQYF	TGCAGTGCTAGACTCCCGGGACAGGGGGCGGGAGAGACCCAGTACTTC
TRBV30	-	TRBJ1-1	-	CAWDSSNTEAFF	TGTGCCTGGGACAGCTCGAACACTGAAGCTTTCTTT
TRBV13	-	TRBJ2-5	-	CASSSGFQETQYF	TGTGCCAGCAGCTCAGGGTTTCAAGAGACCCAGTACTTC
TRBV7-2	-	TRBJ1-5	-	CASSSSGSSSNQPQHF	TGTGCCAGCAGCAGCTCGGGTAGCAGTTCCAATCAGCCCCAGCATTTT
TRBV28	-	TRBJ2-7	-	CASTLGSSYEQYF	TGTGCCAGCACCCTTGGGAGCTCCTACGAGCAGTACTTC